These T cell receptor beta chains were read from a single sample in a study of breast tumors, draining lymph nodes, adjacent tissues. MiXCR was run by TCRdb on the multiplex PCR reads, yielding one entry per CDR3 protein. The table lists 17,000 or so distinct CDR3 sequences, over 40% of them singletons, with less than 15% in the top ten. The sample taken for sequencing was tumor-adjacent breast tissue. These TCRs come from a female donor with breast cancer. Some clones in this sample may be carry-over from other donors' samples. CDR3s include the opening cysteine and the closing phenylalanine or tryptophan. A D gene is named only where the DNA matches it firmly. Expanded clones get a size class; other rows say once, few or many, or leave the size out.

D	V	size	J	CDR3	DNA
.	TRBV7-2	many	TRBJ2-2	CASSLPGVVNGELFF	TGTGCCAGCAGCTTACCAGGGGTGGTTAACGGGGAGCTGTTTTTT
.	TRBV2	.	TRBJ2-3	CASSVGQTTDTQYF	TGTGCCAGCAGTGTCGGACAGACCACAGATACGCAGTATTTT
TRBD2	TRBV7-7	.	TRBJ2-3	CATGASGRAGTDTQYF	TGTGCAACGGGAGCTAGCGGGAGGGCCGGTACAGATACGCAGTATTTT
.	TRBV9	medium-sized	TRBJ2-2	CASSDDTGELFF	TGTGCCAGCAGCGATGACACCGGGGAGCTGTTTTTT
.	TRBV6-4	many	TRBJ1-1	CASRPPPRNTEAFF	TGTGCCAGCAGGCCACCCCCTCGAAACACTGAAGCTTTCTTT
TRBD2	TRBV19	.	TRBJ2-7	CASSARLAGGPSREQYF	TGTGCCAGTAGTGCTCGACTAGCGGGAGGGCCCTCTCGCGAGCAGTACTTC
TRBD2	TRBV27	many	TRBJ2-5	CASSLSNSGRARETQYF	TGTGCCAGCAGTTTATCGAATAGCGGGAGGGCACGCGAGACCCAGTACTTC
TRBD1	TRBV5-1	.	TRBJ1-4	CASSFGNRGGEKLFF	TGCGCCAGCAGCTTTGGGAACAGGGGCGGTGAAAAACTGTTTTTT
.	TRBV7-2	.	TRBJ2-7	CASSLELGGPYEQYF	TGTGCCAGCAGCTTAGAACTCGGGGGGCCCTACGAGCAGTACTTC
TRBD2	TRBV3-1	.	TRBJ2-3	CASSQVKAGGAGTQYF	TGTGCCAGCAGCCAAGTGAAAGCGGGAGGGGCAGGTACGCAGTATTTT
.	TRBV12-3/TRBV12-4	.	TRBJ1-4	CASSRGEKLFF	TGTGCCAGCAGCCGGGGTGAAAAATTGTTTTTT
TRBD1	TRBV10-3	once	TRBJ2-2	CAISDRGPYTGELFF	TGTGCCATCAGCGACAGGGGGCCCTACACCGGGGAGCTGTTTTTT
.	TRBV6-5	many	TRBJ2-5	CASSYSGQETQYF	TGTGCCAGCAGTTACTCGGGCCAAGAGACCCAGTACTTC
TRBD2	TRBV27	many	TRBJ2-2	CASSPGGAWNTGELFF	TGTGCCAGCAGTCCCGGGGGGGCCTGGAACACCGGGGAGCTGTTTTTT
TRBD2	TRBV29-1	many	TRBJ2-5	CSVALAGGGETQYF	TGCAGCGTGGCTCTAGCGGGAGGCGGAGAGACCCAGTACTTC
TRBD2	TRBV20-1	medium-sized	TRBJ2-3	CSARDLLAGGDTQYF	TGCAGTGCTAGAGATTTACTAGCGGGCGGGGATACGCAGTATTTT
.	TRBV5-8	few	TRBJ1-1	CASSLMVSGAQGTEAFF	TGTGCCAGCAGCTTGATGGTTTCAGGGGCTCAGGGAACTGAAGCTTTCTTT
.	TRBV6-6	many	TRBJ2-5	CASSGWRAGETQYF	TGTGCCAGCAGTGGGTGGAGGGCCGGGGAGACCCAGTACTTC
TRBD1	TRBV20-1	medium-sized	TRBJ2-5	CSAATVSTGAFQETQYF	TGCAGTGCCGCGACGGTATCGACAGGGGCTTTCCAAGAGACCCAGTACTTC
.	TRBV6-6	.	TRBJ2-7	CASSSRGPEQYF	TGTGCCAGCAGTTCCAGGGGTCCCGAGCAGTACTTC
TRBD1	TRBV5-4	.	TRBJ2-7	CASSFGDRYYEQYF	TGTGCCAGCAGCTTTGGGGACAGATACTACGAGCAGTACTTC
TRBD1	TRBV28	many	TRBJ1-2	CASSLDRGLGYTF	TGTGCCAGCAGTTTAGACAGGGGTCTTGGCTACACCTTC
.	TRBV18	many	TRBJ2-5	CASSPPSRDQETQYF	TGTGCCAGCTCACCACCATCGAGGGACCAAGAGACCCAGTACTTC
.	TRBV12-5	medium-sized	TRBJ1-6	CASGPGRAESPLHF	TGTGCTAGTGGGCCGGGACGGGCGGAATCACCCCTCCACTTT
.	TRBV27	.	TRBJ1-2	CASSLAGLGYGYTF	TGTGCCAGCAGTTTAGCAGGGCTTGGCTATGGCTACACCTTC
TRBD2	TRBV20-1	.	TRBJ2-5	CSAREGSGGAKTQYF	TGCAGTGCTAGAGAGGGGAGCGGGGGGGCGAAGACCCAGTACTTC
.	TRBV5-1	.	TRBJ2-2	CASSPIPGSGELFF	TGCGCCAGCAGTCCTATCCCAGGGTCCGGGGAGCTGTTTTTT
TRBD2	TRBV20-1	many	TRBJ2-7	CSARGTSGGLYF	TGCAGTGCTAGGGGCACTAGCGGGGGCCTGTACTTC
TRBD1	TRBV12-3/TRBV12-4	many	TRBJ1-5	CASSDTGDQPQHF	TGTGCCAGCAGTGATACAGGGGACCAGCCCCAGCATTTT
.	TRBV7-9	medium-sized	TRBJ2-5	CASSPSGTTQETQYF	TGTGCCAGCAGCCCTAGTGGGACGACTCAAGAGACCCAGTACTTC
.	TRBV7-2	medium-sized	TRBJ2-7	CASSLGGFASYEQYF	TGTGCCAGCAGCTTAGGGGGGTTCGCCTCCTACGAGCAGTACTTC
.	TRBV11-2	.	TRBJ1-3	CASSLERGNTIYF	TGTGCCAGCAGCTTAGAACGTGGAAACACCATATATTTT
.	TRBV12-3/TRBV12-4	medium-sized	TRBJ2-1	CASKLSSSYNEQFF	TGTGCCAGCAAACTTTCGAGTTCCTACAATGAGCAGTTCTTC
TRBD1	TRBV30	few	TRBJ1-4	CAWRRTGGEKLFF	TGTGCCTGGAGGCGGACAGGGGGCGAAAAACTGTTTTTT
.	TRBV9	.	TRBJ1-3	CASSVGGQGNTIYF	TGTGCCAGCAGCGTAGGGGGGCAAGGAAACACCATATATTTT
TRBD2	TRBV7-8	.	TRBJ2-3	CASSLTGLDLAGTHTQYF	TGCGCCAGCAGCTTAACTGGACTGGATCTAGCGGGCACACATACGCAGTATTTT
TRBD2	TRBV11-3	.	TRBJ2-5	CASSPGLAGWMETQYF	TGTGCCAGCAGCCCTGGACTAGCGGGATGGATGGAGACCCAGTACTTC
.	TRBV30	many	TRBJ1-3	CAWSVWGTSSGNTIYF	TGTGCCTGGAGTGTTTGGGGGACGAGCTCTGGAAACACCATATATTTT
.	TRBV5-5	many	TRBJ1-5	CASSLVGADSNQPQHF	TGTGCCAGCAGCTTGGTAGGCGCCGATAGCAATCAGCCCCAGCATTTT
.	TRBV7-6	.	TRBJ2-5	CASSLAGWQGQTQYF	TGTGCCAGCAGCTTAGCGGGGTGGCAGGGTCAGACCCAGTACTTC
.	TRBV4-1	.	TRBJ2-1	CASSRDGAGAQVGEQFF	TGCGCCAGCAGCCGGGATGGGGCAGGGGCGCAAGTTGGTGAACAGTTCTTC
.	TRBV2	many	TRBJ2-1	CASSARERVYNEQFF	TGTGCCAGCAGTGCACGGGAGAGGGTCTACAATGAGCAGTTCTTC
.	TRBV4-2	many	TRBJ2-1	CASSQANSEQFF	TGTGCCAGCAGCCAAGCAAACTCTGAGCAGTTCTTC
TRBD2	TRBV28	.	TRBJ2-2	CASRLAAGGTGELFF	TGTGCCAGCAGACTAGCGGCTGGGGGCACCGGGGAGCTGTTTTTT